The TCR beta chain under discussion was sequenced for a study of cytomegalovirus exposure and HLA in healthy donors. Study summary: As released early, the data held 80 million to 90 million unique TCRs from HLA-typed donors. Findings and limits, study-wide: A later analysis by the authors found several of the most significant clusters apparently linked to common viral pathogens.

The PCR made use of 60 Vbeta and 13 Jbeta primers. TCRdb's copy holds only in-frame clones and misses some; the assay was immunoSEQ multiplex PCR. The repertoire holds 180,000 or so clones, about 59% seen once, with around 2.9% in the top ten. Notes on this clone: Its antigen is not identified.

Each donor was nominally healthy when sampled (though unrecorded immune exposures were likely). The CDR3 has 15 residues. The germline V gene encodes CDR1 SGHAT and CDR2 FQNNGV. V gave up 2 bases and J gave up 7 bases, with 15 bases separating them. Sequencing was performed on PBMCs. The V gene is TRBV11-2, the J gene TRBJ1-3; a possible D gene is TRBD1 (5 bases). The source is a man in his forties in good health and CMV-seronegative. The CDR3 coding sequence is TGTGCCAGCAGCTTATGGGGCAGGGTAAACAACACCATATATTTT. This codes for CASSLWGRVNNTIYF.